This T cell receptor (beta chain) was captured by sequencing in a study of T cells after posttransplantation cyclophosphamide. Trimming removed 5 bases at V and 5 bases at J, with 16 bases between. CDR1 is SEHNR and CDR2 is FQNEAQ in the germline V gene (reference sequence). The CDR3 consists of 14 residues. By sample share, this clone is medium-sized. As yet, its antigen is unknown. A marrow graft followed busulfan-fludarabine conditioning, with cyclophosphamide on days +3 and +4. Clones were sequenced by immunoSEQ multiplex PCR, and TCRdb holds only the in-frame ones, with some missing. The sample presents more than 7,000 clones, none singletons. Broader study findings: Donor CD8+ memory clones often dominated recipient blood repertoires at later times. TRB clonality was highly associated with recipient CMV seropositivity and reactivation.

This chain uses TRBV7-9 with TRBJ2-7; D gene unclear. This TCR was sampled from a male patient aged 25-45 years who received an allogeneic stem cell transplant from an unrelated donor, was CMV-positive, and had acute and chronic GVHD. These T cells may partly come from the graft donor. The specimen comprised PBMCs, sampled after an allogeneic stem cell transplant with post-transplant cyclophosphamide. This CDR3 is CASSPRLLTNEQYF. Written as DNA, the CDR3 is TGTGCCAGCAGCCCGCGCCTCCTCACTAACGAGCAGTACTTC.